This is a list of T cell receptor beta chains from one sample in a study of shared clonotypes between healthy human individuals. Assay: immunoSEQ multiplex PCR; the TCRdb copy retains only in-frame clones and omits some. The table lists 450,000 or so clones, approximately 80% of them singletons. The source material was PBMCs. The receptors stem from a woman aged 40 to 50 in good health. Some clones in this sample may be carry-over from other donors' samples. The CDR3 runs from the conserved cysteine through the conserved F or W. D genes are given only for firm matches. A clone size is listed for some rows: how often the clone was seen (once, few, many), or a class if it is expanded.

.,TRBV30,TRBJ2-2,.,TGTGCCTGGGGTAGGGATCCCGGGGAGCTGTTTTTT,CAWGRDPGELFF
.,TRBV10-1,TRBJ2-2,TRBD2,TGCGCCAGCAGTGATGCGGGAGGGCCGACCGGGGAGCTGTTTTTT,CASSDAGGPTGELFF
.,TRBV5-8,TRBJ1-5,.,TGTGCCAGCAGCTTCCGAGATCAGCCCCAGCATTTT,CASSFRDQPQHF
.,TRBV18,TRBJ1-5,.,TGTGCCAGCTCACCGTCGACACCTTATAGCAATCAGCCCCAGCATTTT,CASSPSTPYSNQPQHF
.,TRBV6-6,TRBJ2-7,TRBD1,TGTGCCAGCAGTTACTGGGACAGGGAACCTTACGAGCAGTACTTC,CASSYWDREPYEQYF
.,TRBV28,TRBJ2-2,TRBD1,TGTGCCAGCAGGGCAGACAGGGGGGACACCGGGGAGCTGTTTTTT,CASRADRGDTGELFF
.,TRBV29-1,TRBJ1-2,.,TGCAGCGTTGAGCAGGGTAACTATGGCTACACCTTC,CSVEQGNYGYTF
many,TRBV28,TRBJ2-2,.,TGTGCCAGCAGTTTACCCCCGGGCACCGGGGAGCTGTTTTTT,CASSLPPGTGELFF
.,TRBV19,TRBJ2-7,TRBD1,TGTGCCAGTAGCCCTCGCGGCAGGGGGACCTCCTACGAGCAGTACTTC,CASSPRGRGTSYEQYF
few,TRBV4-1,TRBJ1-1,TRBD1,TGCGCCAGCAGCCAAACCGGGACAGCGGAATACACTGAAGCTTTCTTT,CASSQTGTAEYTEAFF
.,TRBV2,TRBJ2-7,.,TGTGCCAGCAGTGATTTGATACCCTACGAGCAGTACTTC,CASSDLIPYEQYF
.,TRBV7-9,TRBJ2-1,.,TGTGCCAGCAGCTTAGAGGTGAGGGAGAAGTTCTTC,CASSLEVREKFF
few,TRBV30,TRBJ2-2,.,TGTGCCTGGAGTGTGAGGCGGAACACCGGGGAGCTGTTTTTT,CAWSVRRNTGELFF
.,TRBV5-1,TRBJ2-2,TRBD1,TGCGCCAGCAGCTTGGGTGACAGGGCGAACACCGGGGAGCTGTTTTTT,CASSLGDRANTGELFF
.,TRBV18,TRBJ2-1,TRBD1,TGTGCCAGCTCACCCGGACAGGGGGCTCGGAATGAGCAGTTCTTC,CASSPGQGARNEQFF
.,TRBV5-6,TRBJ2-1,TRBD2,TGTGCCAGCAGCTCATTAAACGGACTAGAAGGTGGGCAGTTCTTC,CASSSLNGLEGGQFF
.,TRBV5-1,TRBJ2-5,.,TGCGCCAGCAGCTCCGGGACACCGGGGGAGACCCAGTACTTC,CASSSGTPGETQYF
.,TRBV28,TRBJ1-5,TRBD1,TGTGCCAGCAGTTTTGGGCTCAGGGAGTCGAGGACAGGAAACAATCAGCCCCAGCATTTT,CASSFGLRESRTGNNQPQHF
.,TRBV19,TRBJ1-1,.,TGTGCCAGTAGTGCGTCTACCTATCAGACTGAAGCTTTCTTT,CASSASTYQTEAFF
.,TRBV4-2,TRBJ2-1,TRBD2,TGTGCCAGCAGCCAAGTAGCGGGACTAGGGTTAGATGAGCAGTTCTTC,CASSQVAGLGLDEQFF
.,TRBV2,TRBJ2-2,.,TGTGCCAGCAGTGATAGGGGGTTCACCGGGGAGCTGTTTTTT,CASSDRGFTGELFF
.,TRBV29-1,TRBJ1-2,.,TGCAGCGCTGGAGAGCAGGGTCATGGCTACACCTTC,CSAGEQGHGYTF
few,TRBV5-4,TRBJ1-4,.,TGTGCCAGCAGCCTTGCAGGGACCACAGAAAAACTGTTTTTT,CASSLAGTTEKLFF
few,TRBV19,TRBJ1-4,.,TGTGCCAGTAGTATAGAACAGCGGTCGGGAAAACTGTTTTTT,CASSIEQRSGKLFF